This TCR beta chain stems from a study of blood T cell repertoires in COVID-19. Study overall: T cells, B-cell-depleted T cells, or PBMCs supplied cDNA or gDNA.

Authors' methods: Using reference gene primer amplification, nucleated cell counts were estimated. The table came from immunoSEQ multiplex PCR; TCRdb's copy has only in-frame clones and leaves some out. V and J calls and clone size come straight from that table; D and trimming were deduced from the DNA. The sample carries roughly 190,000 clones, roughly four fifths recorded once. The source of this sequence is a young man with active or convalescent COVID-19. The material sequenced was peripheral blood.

CDR3 nucleotides: TGTGCCAGCAGCGCAGAGTACAGGGTTTTGAACTATGGCTACACCTTC. Protein sequence: CASSAEYRVLNYGYTF. The rearrangement uses TRBV7-9 and TRBJ1-2, with D perhaps TRBD1 (6 bases). The V gene lost 5 bases and the J gene lost 2 bases, with 18 bases spanning the gap. Germline CDR1 is SEHNR and CDR2 is FQNEAQ (reference sequence). This CDR3 spans 16 amino acids.